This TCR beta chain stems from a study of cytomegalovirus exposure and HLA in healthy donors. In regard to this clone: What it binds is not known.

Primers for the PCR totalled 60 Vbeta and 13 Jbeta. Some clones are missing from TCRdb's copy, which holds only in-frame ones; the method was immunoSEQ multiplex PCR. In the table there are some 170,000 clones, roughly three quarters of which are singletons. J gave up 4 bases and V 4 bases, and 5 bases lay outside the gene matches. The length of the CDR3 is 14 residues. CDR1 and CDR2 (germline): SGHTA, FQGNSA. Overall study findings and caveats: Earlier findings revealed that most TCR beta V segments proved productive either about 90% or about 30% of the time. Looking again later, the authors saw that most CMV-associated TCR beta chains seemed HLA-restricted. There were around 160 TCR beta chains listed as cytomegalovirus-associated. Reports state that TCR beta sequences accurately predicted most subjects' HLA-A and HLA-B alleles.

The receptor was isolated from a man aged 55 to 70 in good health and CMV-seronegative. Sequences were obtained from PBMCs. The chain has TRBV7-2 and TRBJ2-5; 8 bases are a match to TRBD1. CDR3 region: CASSSWTGSETQYF. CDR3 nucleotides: TGTGCCAGCAGCTCATGGACAGGGTCAGAGACCCAGTACTTC. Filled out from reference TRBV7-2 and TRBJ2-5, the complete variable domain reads GAGVSQSPSNKVTEKGKDVELRCDPISGHTALYWYRQSLGQGLEFLIYFQGNSAPDKSGLPSDRFSAERTGGSVSTLTIQRTQQEDSAVYLCASSSWTGSETQYFGPGTRLLVL.